This T cell receptor beta chain was documented in a study of OX40 agonist ivuxolimab in advanced cancers. Germline V gene data show CDR1 as LNHDA and CDR2 as SQIVND (reference sequence). The CDR3 length is 14 residues. V gave up 4 bases and J gave up 4 bases, with 10 bases separating them. Assay: immunoSEQ multiplex PCR; the TCRdb copy retains only in-frame clones and omits some. Of some 77,000 clones listed, roughly 87% are singletons. Sequencing used CD4+ or CD8+ T cells sorted from blood, obtained in a trial of the OX40 agonist ivuxolimab. This receptor was obtained from an adult with an advanced solid tumor such as melanoma, head and neck, liver or kidney cancer. V gene TRBV19 combines with J gene TRBJ2-2; D is perhaps TRBD1 (5 bases). CDR3 coding DNA: TGTGCCAGTAGTACTCAGGGTACCACCGGGGAGCTGTTTTTT. The encoded protein is CASSTQGTTGELFF.